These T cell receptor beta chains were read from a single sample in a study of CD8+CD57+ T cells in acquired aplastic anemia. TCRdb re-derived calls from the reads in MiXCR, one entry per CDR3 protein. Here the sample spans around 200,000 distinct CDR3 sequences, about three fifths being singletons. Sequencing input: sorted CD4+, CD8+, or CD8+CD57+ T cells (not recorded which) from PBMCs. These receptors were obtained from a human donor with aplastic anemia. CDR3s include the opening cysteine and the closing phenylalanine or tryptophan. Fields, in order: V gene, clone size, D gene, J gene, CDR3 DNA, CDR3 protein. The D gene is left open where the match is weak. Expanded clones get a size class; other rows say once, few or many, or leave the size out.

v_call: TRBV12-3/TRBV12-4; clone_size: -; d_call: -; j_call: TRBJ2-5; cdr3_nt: TGTGCCAGCAGTTTGGAGTCCTCAAGGACCCAGTACTTC; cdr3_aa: CASSLESSRTQYF
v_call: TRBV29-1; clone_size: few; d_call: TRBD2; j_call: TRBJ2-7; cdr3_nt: TGCAGCGTTGAAGTTTCGGGAGGCGAGCAGTACTTC; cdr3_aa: CSVEVSGGEQYF
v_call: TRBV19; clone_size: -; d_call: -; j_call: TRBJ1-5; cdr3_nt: TGTGCCAGTAGGTGGTCGAATCAGCCCCAGCATTTT; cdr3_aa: CASRWSNQPQHF
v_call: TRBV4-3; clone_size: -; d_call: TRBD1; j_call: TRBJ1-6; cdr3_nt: TGCGCCAGCAGCCAAGAGGCGGGACAGGGAATGAATTCACCCCTCCACTTT; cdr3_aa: CASSQEAGQGMNSPLHF
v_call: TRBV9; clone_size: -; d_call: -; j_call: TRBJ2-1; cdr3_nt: TGTGCCAGCAGCGTAGTCGGCAGCCTTTCCTACAATGAGCAGTTCTTC; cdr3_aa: CASSVVGSLSYNEQFF
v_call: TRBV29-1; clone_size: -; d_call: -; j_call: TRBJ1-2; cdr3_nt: TGCAGCGTCTCTATCCAGGGACATGGCTACACCTTC; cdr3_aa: CSVSIQGHGYTF
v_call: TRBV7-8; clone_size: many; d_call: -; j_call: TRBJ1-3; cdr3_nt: TGTGCCAGCAGCTTAGCGGGCGCAGGAAACACCATATATTTT; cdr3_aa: CASSLAGAGNTIYF
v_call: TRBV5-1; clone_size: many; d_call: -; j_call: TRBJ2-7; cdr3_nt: TGCGCCAGCAGCCCCCAGGCCTCCTACGAGCAGTACTTC; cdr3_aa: CASSPQASYEQYF
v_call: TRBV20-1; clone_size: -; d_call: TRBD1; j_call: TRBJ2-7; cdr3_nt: TGCAGTGCCGCCGGGACAGGGTACTACGAGCAGTACTTC; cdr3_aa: CSAAGTGYYEQYF
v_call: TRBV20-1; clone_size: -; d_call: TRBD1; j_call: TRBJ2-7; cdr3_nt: TGCAGTGCTAGAGGCCGACAGGGGGGATACGAGCAGTACTTC; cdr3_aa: CSARGRQGGYEQYF
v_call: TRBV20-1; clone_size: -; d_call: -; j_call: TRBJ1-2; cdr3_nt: TGCAGTGCTAGAGAGGGGGAGGGCTATGGCTACACCTTC; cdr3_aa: CSAREGEGYGYTF
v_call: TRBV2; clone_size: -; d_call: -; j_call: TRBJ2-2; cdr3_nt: TGTGCCAGCAGTGTAGATTGGCCCACCGGGGAGCTGTTTTTT; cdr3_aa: CASSVDWPTGELFF
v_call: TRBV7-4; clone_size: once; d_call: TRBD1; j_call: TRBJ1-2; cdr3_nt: TGTGCCAGCAGCTTGACTGGGACAGGGCAGCATGGCTACACCTTC; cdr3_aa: CASSLTGTGQHGYTF
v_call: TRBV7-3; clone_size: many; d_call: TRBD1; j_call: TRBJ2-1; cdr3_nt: TGTGCCAGCAGCTTAATGGACAGGGCGGATGAGCAGTTCTTC; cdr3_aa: CASSLMDRADEQFF
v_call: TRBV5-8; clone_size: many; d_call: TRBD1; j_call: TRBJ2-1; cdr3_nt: TGTGCCAGCAGCTTGCTCGGGACAGGGGTCAATGAGCAGTTCTTC; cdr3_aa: CASSLLGTGVNEQFF
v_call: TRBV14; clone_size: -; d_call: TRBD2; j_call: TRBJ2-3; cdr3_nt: TGTGCCAGCAGCCAAACGCGACTAGCAACAGATACGCAGTATTTT; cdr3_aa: CASSQTRLATDTQYF
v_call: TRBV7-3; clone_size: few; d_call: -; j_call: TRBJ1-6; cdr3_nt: TGTGCCAGCAGCTCTCAGGCCGGGTCACCCCTCCACTTT; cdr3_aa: CASSSQAGSPLHF
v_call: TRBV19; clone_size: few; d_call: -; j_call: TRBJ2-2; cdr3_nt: TGTGCCTCAGTTATCGGGGCGCGCAGCACCGGGGAGCTGTTTTTT; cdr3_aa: CASVIGARSTGELFF
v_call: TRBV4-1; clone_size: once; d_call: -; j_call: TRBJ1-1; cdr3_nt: TGCGCCAGCAGCCAAGAGGGACGCCTGATGAACACTGAAGCTTTCTTT; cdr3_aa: CASSQEGRLMNTEAFF
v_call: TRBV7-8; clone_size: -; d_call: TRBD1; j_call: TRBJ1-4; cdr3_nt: TGTGCCAGCAGCTGGACAGGGCCCAATGAAAAACTGTTTTTT; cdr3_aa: CASSWTGPNEKLFF
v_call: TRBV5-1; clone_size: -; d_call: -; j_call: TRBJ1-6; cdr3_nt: TGCGCCAGCAGCTTGGGGACGGCCTATAACTCACCCCTCCACTTT; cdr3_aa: CASSLGTAYNSPLHF
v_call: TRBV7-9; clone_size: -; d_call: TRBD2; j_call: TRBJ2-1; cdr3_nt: TGTGCCAGCAGCCACCCCGTAGCGGGACGGGTTGACAATGAGCAGTTCTTC; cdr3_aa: CASSHPVAGRVDNEQFF
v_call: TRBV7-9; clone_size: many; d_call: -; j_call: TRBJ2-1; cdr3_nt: TGTGCCAGCAGCTTAGAACGGATCGAGCAGTTCTTC; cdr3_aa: CASSLERIEQFF
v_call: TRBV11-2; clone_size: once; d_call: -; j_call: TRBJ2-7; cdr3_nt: TGTGCCAGCAGCGCCATAACGGGTTACGAGCAGTACTTC; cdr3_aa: CASSAITGYEQYF
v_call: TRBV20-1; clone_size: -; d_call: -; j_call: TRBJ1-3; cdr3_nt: TGCAGTGCTACACAGGGCATAAGCTCTGGAAACACCATATATTTT; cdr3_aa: CSATQGISSGNTIYF
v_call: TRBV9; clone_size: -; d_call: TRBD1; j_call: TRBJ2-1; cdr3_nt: TGTGCCAGCAGCGCTTTAGGGGGCACAGATACGCAGTTCTTC; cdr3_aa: CASSALGGTDTQFF
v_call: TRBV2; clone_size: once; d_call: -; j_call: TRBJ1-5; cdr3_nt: TGTGCCAGCAGTGGACAGACTAGCAATCAGCCCCAGCATTTT; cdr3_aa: CASSGQTSNQPQHF
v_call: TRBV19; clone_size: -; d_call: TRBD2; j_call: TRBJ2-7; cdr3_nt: TGTGCCAGTAGCCCCCGAGGGCTAGCGGGGCTGTGGAGCGAGCAGTACTTC; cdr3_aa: CASSPRGLAGLWSEQYF
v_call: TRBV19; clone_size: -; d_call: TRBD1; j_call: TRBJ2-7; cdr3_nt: TGTGCCAGCAGCCGAGGGGGCGAGTCCTACGAGCAGTACTTC; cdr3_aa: CASSRGGESYEQYF